This T cell receptor beta chain is drawn from a study of naive and memory T cell subsets. Germline V gives CDR1 MNHGY, CDR2 SVAAGI. The CDR3 spans 18 residues. Between the trimmed V and J ends, which lost 2 bases and 6 bases, there was a span of 23 bases. This clonotype was seen more than once but under ten times. Amplification of ligated cDNA took four PCR rounds with SP2 and nested alpha and beta constant primers. For blood and skin samples, reverse transcription used TCR alpha and beta constant primers. TCRdb re-called the UMI-ligation and nested PCR reads with MiXCR, one entry per CDR3 protein. The sample lists some 40,000 distinct CDR3 sequences, roughly 9.6% occurring once. Treatment reported: skin biopsy from PPD injection site in Mantoux-positive individual. The library had UMIs added by 3' ligation of an oligonucleotide to TCR cDNA.

Sample: skin, taken from a tuberculin skin test site. This sequence originates from an adult in good health. This chain connects TRBV6-9 to TRBJ1-5; D is perhaps TRBD1 (6 bases). The CDR3 DNA follows: TGTGCCAGCAGTTATGGGGCAGGGGCTGACACTCGGATTCAGCCCCAGCATTTT. Residues: CASSYGAGADTRIQPQHF.